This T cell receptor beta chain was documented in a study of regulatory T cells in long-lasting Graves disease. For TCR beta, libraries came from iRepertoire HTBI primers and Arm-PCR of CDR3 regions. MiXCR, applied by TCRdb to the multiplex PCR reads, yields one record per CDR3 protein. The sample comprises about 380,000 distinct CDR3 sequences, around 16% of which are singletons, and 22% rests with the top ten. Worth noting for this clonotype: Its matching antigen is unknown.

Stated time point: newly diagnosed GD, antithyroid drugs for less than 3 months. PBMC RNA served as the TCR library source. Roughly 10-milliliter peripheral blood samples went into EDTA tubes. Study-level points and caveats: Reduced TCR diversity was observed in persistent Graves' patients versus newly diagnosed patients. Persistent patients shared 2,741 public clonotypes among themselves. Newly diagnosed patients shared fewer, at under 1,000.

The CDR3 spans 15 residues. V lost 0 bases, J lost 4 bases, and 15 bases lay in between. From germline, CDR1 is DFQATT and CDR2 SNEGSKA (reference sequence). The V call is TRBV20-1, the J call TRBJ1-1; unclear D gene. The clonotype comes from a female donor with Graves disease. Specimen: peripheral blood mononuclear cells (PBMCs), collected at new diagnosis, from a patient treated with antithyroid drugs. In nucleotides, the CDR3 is TGCAGTGCTAGAGATGCGGCACGAAAGGTCACTGAAGCTTTCTTT. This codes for CSARDAARKVTEAFF.